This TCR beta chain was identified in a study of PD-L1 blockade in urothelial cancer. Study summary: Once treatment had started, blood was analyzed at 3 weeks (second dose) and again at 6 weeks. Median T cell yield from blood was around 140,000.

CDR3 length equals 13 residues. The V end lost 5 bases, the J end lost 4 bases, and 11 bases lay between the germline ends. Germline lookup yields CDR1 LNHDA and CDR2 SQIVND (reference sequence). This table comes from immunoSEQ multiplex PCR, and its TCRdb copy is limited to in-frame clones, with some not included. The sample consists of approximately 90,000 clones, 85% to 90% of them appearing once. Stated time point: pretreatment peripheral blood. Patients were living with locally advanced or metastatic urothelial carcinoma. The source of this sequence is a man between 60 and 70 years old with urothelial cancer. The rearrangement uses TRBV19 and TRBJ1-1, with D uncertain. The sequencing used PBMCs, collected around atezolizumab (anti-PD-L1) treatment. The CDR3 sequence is CASSAGVSTEAFF. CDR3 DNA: TGTGCCAGTAGTGCCGGGGTCTCCACTGAAGCTTTCTTT.